Listed here are 24 T cell receptor beta chains from one sample, sequenced in a study of blood T cell repertoires in COVID-19. TCRdb's copy holds only in-frame clones and misses some; the assay was immunoSEQ multiplex PCR. The sample lists about 200,000 clones; about 91% were seen once. Sample: peripheral blood. Every receptor here comes from a man aged 25 to 45 with acute or convalescent COVID-19.

The chain joins TRBV28 to TRBJ2-4; D perhaps matches TRBD1 (6 bases). The V end was cut by 6 bases, the J end by 0 bases, with 27 bases between. Per germline, CDR1 MDHEN and CDR2 SYDVKM. The CDR3 is 20 residues long. Here the CDR3 reads CASSRLLTKQGTLAKNIQYF. The CDR3 DNA reads TGTGCCAGCAGCCGACTCTTAACTAAACAGGGAACTTTAGCCAAAAACATTCAGTACTTC.

The V call is TRBV27, the J call TRBJ1-2; possible D gene TRBD1, 5 bases. V lost 5 bases, J lost 4 bases, and 14 bases lay in between. This CDR3 is 14 amino acids long. CDR1 MNHEY and CDR2 SMNVEV come from the germline V gene (reference sequence). CDR3 loop: CASSTLDSFYGYTF. Here the CDR3 DNA reads TGTGCCAGCAGTACACTTGACAGCTTCTATGGCTACACCTTC.

This chain joins TRBV10-1 and TRBJ2-7; 7 bases are shared with TRBD2. The CDR3 covers 16 residues. CDR1 WNHNN and CDR2 SYGVQD come from the germline V gene (reference sequence). Trimming removed 7 bases from V and 2 bases from J; junction bases left unmatched: 14. CDR3 nucleotides: TGCGCCAGCAATACTGGACGGCGGGAGTTCGCCTACGAGCAGTACTTC. It codes for CASNTGRREFAYEQYF.

The chain carries TRBV12-3 or TRBV12-4 and TRBJ2-1; no clear D. V shed 3 bases and J shed 4 bases, with 4 bases lying between them. The CDR3 contains 12 residues. The CDR3 region is CASSFKYNEQFF. CDR3 coding DNA: TGTGCCAGCAGTTTTAAATACAATGAGCAGTTCTTC.

The chain has TRBV5-1 and TRBJ2-7, with 8 positions matching TRBD1. The CDR3 has 16 residues. V was clipped by 3 bases and J by 5 bases; unmatched bases: 13. From germline, CDR1 is SGHRS and CDR2 YFSETQ. This CDR3 is CASSSSGQGGRNEQYF. Written as DNA, the CDR3 is TGCGCCAGCAGCTCCTCAGGACAGGGAGGAAGGAACGAGCAGTACTTC.

This chain joins TRBV30 and TRBJ2-3; 8 bases fit TRBD2. Germline V gene data show CDR1 as GTSNPN and CDR2 as SVGIG (reference sequence). V dropped 3 bases and J dropped 1; count of bases not matched to a gene: 0. The CDR3 is 13 amino acids. CDR3 protein: CAWRTSGTDTQYF. The CDR3 nucleotides read TGTGCCTGGAGGACTAGCGGCACAGATACGCAGTATTTT.

The V and J genes are TRBV6-5 and TRBJ2-7; TRBD2 is a possible D gene (5 bases). V was trimmed by 6 bases and J by 4 bases, leaving 10 bases between them. The CDR3 loop spans 12 amino acids. Germline loops: CDR1 MNHEY, CDR2 SVGAGI. CDR3 DNA: TGTGCCAGCAGGGGGAGTACTTACGAGCAGTACTTC. Translated: CASRGSTYEQYF.

The chain employs TRBV19 and TRBJ2-1; 7 bases fit TRBD2. The trim removed 5 bases at V and 7 bases at J, leaving 8 bases unmatched. In germline, CDR1 is LNHDA, CDR2 SQIVND (reference sequence). This CDR3 is built from 14 residues. This CDR3 is CASSWGGSSNEQFF. CDR3 in DNA: TGTGCCAGTAGTTGGGGCGGGAGTAGTAATGAGCAGTTCTTC.

J is TRBJ2-1 and V is TRBV5-4, with 7 bases matching TRBD1. In germline, CDR1 is SGHNT, CDR2 YYREEE (reference sequence). V lost 0 bases, J lost 6 bases, and 9 bases stayed unmatched. The CDR3 has 16 residues. CDR3 sequence reads: CASSLALRQGSNEQFF. In nucleotides, the CDR3 is TGTGCCAGCAGCTTGGCCCTTCGACAGGGAAGCAATGAGCAGTTCTTC.

The gene calls are TRBV10-1 and TRBJ2-1, with 8 bases fitting TRBD1. Germline loops: CDR1 WNHNN, CDR2 SYGVQD (reference sequence). This CDR3 is built from 14 residues. V trimming: 4 bases; J trimming: 6 bases; junction bases outside the gene matches: 5. The CDR3 sequence: CASSGGQGSNEQFF. CDR3 bases: TGCGCCAGCAGTGGCGGACAGGGAAGCAATGAGCAGTTCTTC.

The chain uses TRBV7-6 and TRBJ1-2, with D possibly being TRBD1 (6 bases). There are 13 residues in the CDR3. V gave up 5 bases and J gave up 5 bases, with 12 bases separating them. Germline assignment: CDR1 SGHVS and CDR2 FNYEAQ. As DNA, the CDR3 is TGTGCCAGCAGCAACCAGGGGATGTATGGCTACACCTTC. Translating it yields CASSNQGMYGYTF.

This clone was counted a few times. CDR3 loop: CASSLAGGLSPYEQYF. The CDR3 nucleotides are TGTGCCAGCAGCTTAGCGGGAGGGCTTAGCCCTTACGAGCAGTACTTC. The chain couples TRBV27 to TRBJ2-7; 11 positions match TRBD2. The CDR3 sequence is 16 residues long. V shed 6 bases and J 4 bases; nucleotides not matched to a gene: 11. CDR1 is MNHEY and CDR2 is SMNVEV in the germline V gene (reference sequence).

The chain employs TRBV28 and TRBJ1-2; 7 nucleotides match TRBD1. V lost 7 bases and J lost 3; bases outside the gene matches: 14. Germline CDR1 is MDHEN and CDR2 is SYDVKM. The CDR3 has 16 residues. CDR3 bases: TGTGCCAGCACTACAGGGGTGGGGGGTTACTACTATGGCTACACCTTC. This translates into CASTTGVGGYYYGYTF.

For this clone: Other DNA sequences in this sample translate to the same CDR3. This chain connects TRBV3-1 (or the pseudogene TRBV3-2) to TRBJ1-3; 7 nucleotides agree with TRBD1. This CDR3 has 14 residues. V trimming: 5 bases; J trimming: 3 bases; junction bases outside the gene matches: 4. CDR1 and CDR2 from the germline V gene are LGHDT and YNNKEL (reference sequence). The CDR3 protein is CASSRQGYGNTIYF. DNA of the CDR3: TGTGCCAGCAGCAGACAGGGTTATGGAAACACCATATATTTT.

The chain joins TRBV9 to TRBJ2-2; maybe TRBD1 (5 bases). The germline CDR1 and CDR2 sequences are SGDLS and YYNGEE. V gave up 0 bases and J gave up 2 bases, with 8 bases separating them. The CDR3 consists of 15 residues. The CDR3 spells CASSVAGHNTGELFF. The CDR3 nucleotides are TGTGCCAGCAGCGTAGCAGGACACAACACCGGGGAGCTGTTTTTT.

The rearrangement joins TRBV19 to TRBJ1-2; 9 nucleotides line up with TRBD1. The germline V gene has CDR1 LNHDA and CDR2 SQIVND (reference sequence). V trimming: 4 bases; J trimming: 2 bases; junction bases outside the gene matches: 5. The CDR3 is 15 residues long. CDR3 protein: CASSKLTGGNYGYTF. The CDR3 DNA sequence: TGTGCCAGTAGTAAACTTACAGGGGGCAACTATGGCTACACCTTC.

This sequence joins TRBV24-1 and TRBJ1-2, with TRBD1 matching 11 bases. There are 18 residues in the CDR3. Germline assignment: CDR1 KGHDR and CDR2 SFDVKD. The V and J ends lost 5 bases and 0 bases, in that order; junction bases with no gene match: 10. The chain's CDR3 is CATSATPGDRGSNYGYTF. CDR3 DNA sequence: TGTGCCACCAGTGCCACTCCCGGGGACAGGGGGTCTAACTATGGCTACACCTTC.

The rearrangement joins TRBV6-6 to TRBJ2-7; D is undetermined. The CDR3 contains 11 residues. With 2 bases removed from V and 4 bases from J, the gap between germline ends came to 3 bases. Germline CDR1 and CDR2: MNHNY and SVGAGI (reference sequence). The CDR3 bases are TGTGCCAGCAGTTACGAGTACGAGCAGTACTTC. Translating gives CASSYEYEQYF.

Here the CDR3 reads CASSLDAGYSYEQYF. The DNA of the CDR3 is TGTGCCAGCAGCTTGGACGCCGGGTACTCATACGAGCAGTACTTC. The rearrangement joins TRBV5-4 to TRBJ2-7, with no clear D. This CDR3 is 15 amino acids long. The germline V and J ends were trimmed by 0 bases and 4 bases, with 14 bases remaining between them. Per germline, CDR1 SGHNT and CDR2 YYREEE (reference sequence).

The V call is TRBV19, the J call TRBJ2-1; 12 positions agree with TRBD1. Trimming cost V 6 bases and J 9 bases; bases outside gene matches: 6. The CDR3 is 14 residues long. The germline V gene has CDR1 LNHDA and CDR2 SQIVND (reference sequence). CDR3 protein: CASSRDRGQGEQFF. The CDR3 DNA follows: TGTGCCAGTAGCCGGGACAGGGGGCAAGGTGAGCAGTTCTTC.

The rearrangement uses TRBV4-2 and TRBJ2-7; 8 bases fit TRBD2. Germline trimming cut 1 base from V and 2 bases from J; bases unmatched to any gene: 7. Germline loops: CDR1 LGHNA, CDR2 YNFKEQ. This CDR3 spans 16 amino acids. DNA for the CDR3: TGTGCCAGCAGCCAAGGGCCGCGGGGGGCGACCTACGAGCAGTACTTC. Translating gives CASSQGPRGATYEQYF.

The rearrangement links TRBV30 to TRBJ1-2; D ambiguous. V shed 2 bases and J shed 2 bases, with 9 bases lying between them. The CDR3 totals 13 residues. Germline V gene sequence: CDR1 GTSNPN, CDR2 SVGIG (reference sequence). CDR3 sequence (DNA): TGTGCCTGGAGTCGGGGTGGGAACTATGGCTACACCTTC. This encodes CAWSRGGNYGYTF.

As for this clone: At the DNA level, this CDR3 is encoded by other sequences in the same sample as well. V usage is TRBV19 and J usage is TRBJ1-4, with 7 positions matching TRBD1. Germline CDR1 reads LNHDA; CDR2 reads SQIVND (reference sequence). J lost 0 bases, V lost 5 bases, and 3 bases had no gene match. This CDR3 contains 15 residues. The CDR3: CASSGTAATNEKLFF. The CDR3, as DNA: TGTGCCAGTAGTGGGACAGCCGCAACTAATGAAAAACTGTTTTTT. Looking up the rest from reference TRBV19 and TRBJ1-4 gives the full variable domain: DGGITQSPKYLFRKEGQNVTLSCEQNLNHDAMYWYRQDPGQGLRLIYYSQIVNDFQKGDIAEGYSVSREKKESFPLTVTSAQKNPTAFYLCASSGTAATNEKLFFGSGTQLSVL.

The chain couples TRBV18 to TRBJ1-1, with TRBD1 identical over 9 bases. V gave up 5 bases and J gave up 0 bases; unmatched junction bases: 4. The length of the CDR3 is 15 residues. Germline CDR1 is KGHSH and CDR2 is LQKENI. The CDR3 DNA is TGTGCCAGCTCATCACAGGGGGCGTTGAACACTGAAGCTTTCTTT. It is translated as CASSSQGALNTEAFF.